Listed below are T cell receptor beta chains from one sample, sequenced in a study of pediatric ulcerative colitis. Libraries were prepared by immunoSEQ multiplex PCR; TCRdb keeps only in-frame clonotypes and omits some of them. The sample records tens of thousands of clones, roughly nine tenths being singletons. The sample comprised blood. The receptors derive from a boy under 18 with severe ulcerative colitis. Both conserved end residues are part of each CDR3. D genes are given only for firm matches. Clone size, where shown, is once, few, many, or a class for clones that have expanded.

14	TRBV30	-	TRBJ2-7	-	CAWSPEAYSYEQYF	TGTGCCTGGAGCCCGGAGGCCTACTCCTACGAGCAGTACTTC
15	TRBV7-2	-	TRBJ2-7	TRBD1	CASSPGTGGYHEQYF	TGTGCCAGCAGCCCCGGGACAGGGGGTTACCACGAGCAGTACTTC
17	TRBV7-2	-	TRBJ2-7	TRBD2	CASSDTGTSGRSYEQYF	TGTGCCAGCAGCGATACCGGGACTAGCGGGAGGTCCTACGAGCAGTACTTC
16	TRBV5-1	-	TRBJ1-3	-	CASSLGGTTSGNTIYF	TGCGCCAGCAGCTTGGGCGGGACAACCTCTGGAAACACCATATATTTT
16	TRBV7-2	once	TRBJ2-6	-	CASSLASGTGANVLTF	TGTGCCAGCAGCTTAGCGTCCGGGACTGGGGCCAACGTCCTGACTTTC
17	TRBV7-6	-	TRBJ2-1	-	CASSLWGARLAYNEQFF	TGTGCCAGCAGCTTATGGGGCGCGAGACTAGCCTACAATGAGCAGTTCTTC
12	TRBV10-3	-	TRBJ2-7	-	CAINAQGNEQYF	TGTGCCATTAACGCACAGGGTAACGAGCAGTACTTC
14	TRBV15	-	TRBJ1-2	TRBD1	CATSKQGRSYGYTF	TGTGCCACCAGTAAACAGGGGAGGAGCTATGGCTACACCTTC
13	TRBV30	once	TRBJ2-7	-	CAWSVISRDEQYF	TGTGCCTGGAGTGTAATAAGTAGAGACGAGCAGTACTTC
13	TRBV27	-	TRBJ2-7	TRBD2	CASSFPGLAGAVF	TGTGCCAGCAGTTTCCCCGGACTAGCAGGAGCGGTCTTC
13	TRBV30	-	TRBJ2-1	TRBD2	CAWSGGSRNEQFF	TGTGCCTGGAGTGGCGGGAGTCGTAATGAGCAGTTCTTC
15	TRBV19	-	TRBJ2-7	TRBD2	CASSPGLANSYEQYF	TGTGCCAGTAGTCCGGGACTAGCGAACTCCTACGAGCAGTACTTC
12	TRBV29-1	-	TRBJ2-1	-	CSVIPGTNEQFF	TGCAGCGTAATCCCCGGGACAAATGAGCAGTTCTTC
17	TRBV19	-	TRBJ2-7	-	CASSRFGDRSRYYEQYF	TGTGCCAGTAGTCGGTTCGGAGATCGGTCTCGATACTACGAGCAGTACTTC
13	TRBV5-4	-	TRBJ1-2	TRBD1	CASTSDRIYGYTF	TGTGCCAGCACCTCGGACAGGATCTATGGCTACACCTTC
11	TRBV19	-	TRBJ1-3	-	CASSTGNTIYF	TGTGCCAGTAGTACTGGAAACACCATATATTTT
13	TRBV27	-	TRBJ1-2	-	CASSFTGNYGYTF	TGTGCCAGCAGTTTTACAGGGAACTATGGCTACACCTTC
13	TRBV18	-	TRBJ2-5	TRBD1	CASSPGTEETQYF	TGTGCCAGCTCACCAGGGACAGAAGAGACCCAGTACTTC
16	TRBV5-1	-	TRBJ2-6	TRBD2	CASREGGTSGANVLTF	TGCGCCAGCCGGGAGGGAGGAACCTCTGGGGCCAACGTCCTGACTTTC
14	TRBV7-6	-	TRBJ2-7	-	CASSPASGPYEQYF	TGTGCCAGCAGCCCCGCAAGCGGGCCCTACGAGCAGTACTTC
14	TRBV7-9	-	TRBJ2-1	-	CASSPTFSGNEQFF	TGTGCCAGCAGCCCAACTTTTAGCGGCAATGAGCAGTTCTTC
14	TRBV2	-	TRBJ2-7	TRBD1	CASSSGTGADEQYF	TGTGCCAGCAGCTCCGGGACAGGGGCGGACGAGCAGTACTTC
14	TRBV7-2	once	TRBJ2-1	TRBD1	CASSLNAGGNEQFF	TGTGCCAGCAGCTTAAATGCAGGGGGCAATGAGCAGTTCTTC
17	TRBV27	-	TRBJ1-1	-	CASRPLNSGGLSTEAFF	TGTGCCAGCAGACCCCTCAATTCCGGGGGTTTGAGCACTGAAGCTTTCTTT
13	TRBV27	-	TRBJ1-1	-	CASSLSGPTEAFF	TGTGCCAGCAGTTTATCGGGGCCCACTGAAGCTTTCTTT
16	TRBV2	-	TRBJ2-2	TRBD1	CASSLRGRGNTGELFF	TGTGCCAGCAGTTTAAGGGGGCGCGGGAACACCGGGGAGCTGTTTTTT
14	TRBV19	-	TRBJ2-7	-	CASSLRLGPGEQYF	TGTGCCAGTAGTTTACGACTGGGCCCCGGCGAGCAGTACTTC
14	TRBV29-1	-	TRBJ2-3	TRBD2	CSVEEGGTTDTQYF	TGCAGCGTTGAAGAGGGGGGGACCACAGATACGCAGTATTTT
17	TRBV11-3	-	TRBJ2-5	-	CASSFFGKRSGQETQYF	TGTGCCAGCAGCTTTTTTGGGAAGAGGAGCGGCCAAGAGACCCAGTACTTC
14	TRBV19	-	TRBJ2-7	-	CASRQPDFPYEQYF	TGTGCCAGTAGACAACCGGATTTTCCCTACGAGCAGTACTTC
16	TRBV19	once	TRBJ2-2	TRBD2	CASSMGLAGPTGELFF	TGTGCCAGTAGTATGGGACTAGCGGGACCCACCGGGGAGCTGTTTTTT
14	TRBV10-2	-	TRBJ2-2	-	CASGQKTNTGELFF	TGCGCCAGCGGCCAGAAAACGAACACCGGGGAGCTGTTTTTT
11	TRBV2	-	TRBJ2-5	TRBD2	CASLDPGLPYF	TGTGCCAGCCTGGACCCGGGACTACCTTACTTC
16	TRBV5-6	-	TRBJ2-7	TRBD2	CASSPGGGSSFYEQYF	TGTGCCAGCAGCCCTGGGGGAGGGAGCAGCTTCTACGAGCAGTACTTC
11	TRBV6-5	-	TRBJ2-7	-	CASVGLYEQYF	TGTGCCAGCGTCGGGCTCTACGAGCAGTACTTC
16	TRBV18	-	TRBJ1-1	-	CASSPTLVSEDTEAFF	TGTGCCAGCTCACCCACGCTAGTATCTGAGGACACTGAAGCTTTCTTT
16	TRBV4-1	-	TRBJ2-1	-	CASSQAVADPYNEQFF	TGCGCCAGCAGCCAAGCGGTAGCGGACCCCTACAATGAGCAGTTCTTC
15	TRBV10-3	-	TRBJ2-7	-	CAISGRGDLSYEQYF	TGTGCCATCAGTGGTAGGGGCGATCTTTCCTACGAGCAGTACTTC
13	TRBV7-9	few	TRBJ1-5	-	CASSTELSEPQHF	TGTGCCAGCAGCACGGAACTCTCTGAGCCCCAGCATTTT
12	TRBV2	-	TRBJ2-7	-	CASRGSSYEQYF	TGTGCCAGCAGGGGGTCGTCCTACGAGCAGTACTTC
14	TRBV5-1	-	TRBJ2-7	-	CASSVTSGEAEQYF	TGCGCCAGCAGCGTAACCTCAGGGGAGGCCGAGCAGTACTTC
14	TRBV6-6	-	TRBJ1-5	-	CASSYYESNQPQHF	TGTGCCAGCAGTTACTATGAGAGCAATCAGCCCCAGCATTTT
15	TRBV7-8	-	TRBJ1-2	TRBD1	CASTISGQQLYGYTF	TGTGCCAGCACCATATCGGGACAGCAACTTTATGGCTACACCTTC
15	TRBV29-1	-	TRBJ1-4	-	CSVEVGRGASEKLFF	TGCAGCGTTGAGGTGGGGCGGGGGGCTTCCGAAAAACTGTTTTTT
13	TRBV6-5	-	TRBJ1-3	-	CASSTISGNTIYF	TGTGCCAGCAGTACAATCTCTGGAAACACCATATATTTT
17	TRBV18	-	TRBJ1-1	-	CASSQGSFTGANTEAFF	TGTGCCAGCTCCCAAGGCAGCTTTACAGGCGCGAACACTGAAGCTTTCTTT
16	TRBV6-5	-	TRBJ2-1	TRBD2	CASSYTASGRMDEQFF	TGTGCCAGCAGTTACACGGCTAGCGGGAGGATGGATGAGCAGTTCTTC
14	TRBV19	-	TRBJ2-1	TRBD2	CASSQTSGGDEQFF	TGTGCCAGTAGCCAGACTAGCGGGGGGGATGAGCAGTTCTTC
15	TRBV27	-	TRBJ2-7	TRBD1	CASSPQGLSSYEQYF	TGTGCCAGCAGTCCACAGGGGCTGAGCTCCTACGAGCAGTACTTC
13	TRBV6-6	-	TRBJ1-2	TRBD1	CASSWDSNYGYTF	TGTGCCAGCAGTTGGGACAGTAACTATGGCTACACCTTC